This entry describes one T cell receptor (beta chain). This entry is derived from a study of blood T cell repertoires in COVID-19. Recruited during active infection, patients (from Seattle) were subsequently followed longitudinally. Original data processing: From reference gene primer amplification, estimates of nucleated cell counts were derived. This table comes from immunoSEQ multiplex PCR, and its TCRdb copy is limited to in-frame clones, with some not included. V, J and clone size are those of that table, while D and trimming were read from the DNA. The data show about 210,000 clones, with about four fifths seen just once and around 7.8% held by the top ten. CDR3 length: 14 amino acids. Trimming removed 4 bases from V and 2 bases from J; junction bases left unmatched: 2. The germline V gene has CDR1 ENHRY and CDR2 SYGVKD.

This sequence was found in an elderly woman with COVID-19, enrolled during active disease. Sequenced: peripheral blood. The chain links TRBV10-3 to TRBJ1-5; 7 bases match TRBD1. Here the CDR3 reads CAISGQGGNQPQHF. As DNA, the CDR3 is TGTGCCATCAGTGGCCAGGGGGGCAATCAGCCCCAGCATTTT.